These T cell receptor beta chains were read from a single sample in a study of T cells in Graves' hyperthyroidism and ophthalmopathy. TCRdb re-called the multiplex PCR reads through MiXCR, storing one row per CDR3 protein. The sample yields approximately 410,000 distinct CDR3 sequences, roughly 13% seen once. Input material: blood. These receptor sequences come from a woman between 18 and 30 years old with Graves' hyperthyroidism. Both conserved end residues are trimmed from each CDR3. Each record gives: CDR3 protein, D gene, CDR3 length, V gene, J gene. D genes are given only for firm matches.

CDR3: ASSLGLGNTEAF; D: NA; length: 12; V: TRBV7-9; J: TRBJ1-1
CDR3: ASSSGTEERTDTQY; D: TRBD1; length: 14; V: TRBV12-3/TRBV12-4; J: TRBJ2-3
CDR3: SARDRPETQY; D: TRBD1; length: 10; V: TRBV20-1; J: TRBJ2-5
CDR3: ASSEEGQGPDTQY; D: NA; length: 13; V: TRBV10-1; J: TRBJ2-3
CDR3: ASSLETSGRLYEQY; D: TRBD2; length: 14; V: TRBV5-1; J: TRBJ2-7
CDR3: ASSLGNEAF; D: NA; length: 9; V: TRBV28; J: TRBJ1-1
CDR3: ASSRDSQPQH; D: TRBD1; length: 10; V: TRBV6-2/TRBV6-3; J: TRBJ1-5
CDR3: ASSYSAGVSQPQH; D: NA; length: 13; V: TRBV6-2/TRBV6-3; J: TRBJ1-5
CDR3: ASGTSDTQY; D: NA; length: 9; V: TRBV15; J: TRBJ2-3
CDR3: SASWGLEAF; D: NA; length: 9; V: TRBV20-1; J: TRBJ1-1
CDR3: ASGTGYNEQF; D: TRBD1; length: 10; V: TRBV3-1; J: TRBJ2-1
CDR3: AISSQGLNTEAF; D: NA; length: 12; V: TRBV10-3; J: TRBJ1-1
CDR3: AWSHYGANVLT; D: NA; length: 11; V: TRBV30; J: TRBJ2-6
CDR3: SALGGQETQY; D: NA; length: 10; V: TRBV20-1; J: TRBJ2-5
CDR3: ATSLGGINEKLF; D: NA; length: 12; V: TRBV28; J: TRBJ1-4
CDR3: ASSPGSLNTEAF; D: NA; length: 12; V: TRBV7-2; J: TRBJ1-1
CDR3: ATSSFSSSSYNEQF; D: NA; length: 14; V: TRBV24-1; J: TRBJ2-1
CDR3: ASSWDPGTDYGYT; D: TRBD1; length: 13; V: TRBV6-1; J: TRBJ1-2
CDR3: ASSPGTIYGYT; D: NA; length: 11; V: TRBV14; J: TRBJ1-2
CDR3: ASSLGVGDTEAF; D: NA; length: 12; V: TRBV5-8; J: TRBJ1-1
CDR3: SSCDLRDLTDTQY; D: NA; length: 13; V: TRBV29-1; J: TRBJ2-3
CDR3: ASSLAPGYPTYEQY; D: NA; length: 14; V: TRBV28; J: TRBJ2-7